These T cell receptor beta chains were read from a single sample in a study of regulatory T cells in long-lasting Graves disease. TCRdb analysed the multiplex PCR reads with MiXCR anew, one entry per CDR3 protein. This table holds about 220,000 distinct CDR3 sequences, around a fifth found once. This same sample was also taken into another study, of T cells in Graves' hyperthyroidism and ophthalmopathy.

The material was peripheral blood mononuclear cells (PBMCs), obtained at new diagnosis, from a patient treated with antithyroid drugs. The receptors were gathered from a woman in her twenties or thirties with Graves disease. Each CDR3 is given without its conserved first and last residue.

cdr3_aa j_call v_call cdr3_length
ASSLMTGTVTEAF TRBJ1-1 TRBV14 13
AWSSGTGGKNTEAF TRBJ1-1 TRBV30 14
SVEAGGTYEQY TRBJ2-7 TRBV20-1 11
ASSSVWVGPNNQPQH TRBJ1-5 TRBV28 15
SVARGVTEAF TRBJ1-1 TRBV29-1 10
ASSLQVLASGNTIY TRBJ1-3 TRBV6-5 14
ASRVTSGIAGHQRTDTQY TRBJ2-3 TRBV2 18
AISDFRVADSYEQY TRBJ2-7 TRBV10-3 14
ASSPAGEGQPQH TRBJ1-5 TRBV18 12
ASRLTGASNQPQH TRBJ1-5 TRBV6-1 13
ASSVSLGSTGELF TRBJ2-2 TRBV2 13
ASSLRGMRITDTQY TRBJ2-3 TRBV28 14
ASSSGLAEGNEQF TRBJ2-1 TRBV7-2 13
ASSLEEQVDQPQH TRBJ1-5 TRBV18 13
ASSLAPEDGEKLF TRBJ1-4 TRBV7-6 13
ASSLDRAGGYT TRBJ1-2 TRBV11-3 11
ASSREIGTSETRPGEPQY TRBJ2-5 TRBV3-1 18
ASSLPPTAFSGNTIY TRBJ1-3 TRBV28 15
ASSLGRAAYEQY TRBJ2-7 TRBV11-1 12
ASSPPPIGNEQF TRBJ2-1 TRBV18 12
ASSLGGAGETQY TRBJ2-5 TRBV7-9 12
ASSDRAPRDEQF TRBJ2-1 TRBV6-2/TRBV6-3 12
ASNFQDEQF TRBJ2-1 TRBV19 9
ASGASTGSFSPLH TRBJ1-6 TRBV28 13
ASSFDGTEAF TRBJ1-1 TRBV6-2/TRBV6-3 10
ASSLAMAGEGYNEQF TRBJ2-1 TRBV7-9 15
ASSPPSGGALETQY TRBJ2-5 TRBV7-9 14
ASGGLAGGEQY TRBJ2-7 TRBV12-3/TRBV12-4 11
ASSVADRVEQF TRBJ2-1 TRBV9 11
ASSPPEDTQY TRBJ2-3 TRBV11-2 10
AWSPGLAGGAYEQY TRBJ2-7 TRBV30 14
ASSPGPPSSQPQH TRBJ1-5 TRBV18 13
ASSLGGTPTYNEQF TRBJ2-1 TRBV28 14
ASSSLAGGPNEQF TRBJ2-1 TRBV5-1 13
SARDPLKGTAEGDTQY TRBJ2-3 TRBV20-1 16
ASSLGTGDYTGELF TRBJ2-2 TRBV11-3 14
ASSEAKNSPLH TRBJ1-6 TRBV25-1 11
SAAEGWSASTDTQY TRBJ2-3 TRBV20-1 14
ASSLSGGQRH TRBJ1-5 TRBV4-1 10
ASSIPGAQMNNEQF TRBJ2-1 TRBV6-1 14
ASSLEGGYEQY TRBJ2-7 TRBV11-3 11
ASSPLIPGQGERAGY TRBJ2-7 TRBV6-1 15
SARDRAGGGTQY TRBJ2-3 TRBV20-1 12
ASSPIKGDRSSSGNTIY TRBJ1-3 TRBV7-2 17
SARERDRGQETQY TRBJ2-5 TRBV20-1 13